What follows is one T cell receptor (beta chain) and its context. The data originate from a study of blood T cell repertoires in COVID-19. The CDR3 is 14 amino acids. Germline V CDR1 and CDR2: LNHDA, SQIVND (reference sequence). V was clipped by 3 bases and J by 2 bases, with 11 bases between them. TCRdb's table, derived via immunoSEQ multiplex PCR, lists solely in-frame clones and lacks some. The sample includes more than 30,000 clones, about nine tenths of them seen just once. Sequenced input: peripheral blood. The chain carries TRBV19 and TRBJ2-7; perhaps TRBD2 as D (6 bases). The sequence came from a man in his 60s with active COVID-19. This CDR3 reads CASSIRGAAYEQYF. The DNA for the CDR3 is TGTGCCAGTAGTATTCGCGGGGCGGCCTACGAGCAGTACTTC.